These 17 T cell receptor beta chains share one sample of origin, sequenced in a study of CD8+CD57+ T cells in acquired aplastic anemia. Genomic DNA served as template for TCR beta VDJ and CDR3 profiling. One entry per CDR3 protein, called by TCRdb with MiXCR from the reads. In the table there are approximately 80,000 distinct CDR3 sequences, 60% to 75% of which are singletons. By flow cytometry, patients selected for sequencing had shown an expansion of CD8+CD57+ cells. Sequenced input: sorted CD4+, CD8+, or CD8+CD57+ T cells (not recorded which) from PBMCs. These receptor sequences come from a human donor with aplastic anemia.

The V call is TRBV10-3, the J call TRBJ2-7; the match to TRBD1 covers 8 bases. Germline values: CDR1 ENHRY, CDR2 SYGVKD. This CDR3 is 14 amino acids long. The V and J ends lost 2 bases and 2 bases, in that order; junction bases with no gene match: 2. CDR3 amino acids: CAISEGTGAYEQYF. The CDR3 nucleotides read TGTGCCATCAGTGAGGGGACAGGAGCCTACGAGCAGTACTTC.

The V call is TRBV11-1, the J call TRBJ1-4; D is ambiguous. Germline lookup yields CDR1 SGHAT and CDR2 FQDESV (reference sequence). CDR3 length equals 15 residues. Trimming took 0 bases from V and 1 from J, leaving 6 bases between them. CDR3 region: CASSLAGGTNEKLFF. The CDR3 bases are TGTGCCAGCAGCTTAGCGGGTGGAACTAATGAAAAACTGTTTTTT.

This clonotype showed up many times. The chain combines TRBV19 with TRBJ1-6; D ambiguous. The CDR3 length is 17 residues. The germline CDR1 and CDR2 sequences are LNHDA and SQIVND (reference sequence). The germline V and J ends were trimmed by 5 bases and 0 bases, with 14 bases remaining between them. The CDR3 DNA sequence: TGTGCCAGTAGTCCCCCGGCGGTGAGCTCCTATAATTCACCCCTCCACTTT. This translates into CASSPPAVSSYNSPLHF. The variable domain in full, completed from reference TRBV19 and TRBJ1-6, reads DGGITQSPKYLFRKEGQNVTLSCEQNLNHDAMYWYRQDPGQGLRLIYYSQIVNDFQKGDIAEGYSVSREKKESFPLTVTSAQKNPTAFYLCASSPPAVSSYNSPLHFGNGTRLTVT.

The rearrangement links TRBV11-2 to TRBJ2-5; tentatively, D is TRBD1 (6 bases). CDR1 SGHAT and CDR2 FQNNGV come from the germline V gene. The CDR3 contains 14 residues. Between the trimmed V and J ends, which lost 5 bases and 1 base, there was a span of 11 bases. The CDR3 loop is CASSLRTAQETQYF. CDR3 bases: TGTGCCAGCAGCCTCCGGACAGCCCAAGAGACCCAGTACTTC. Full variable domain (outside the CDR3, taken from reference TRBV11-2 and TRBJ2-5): EAGVAQSPRYKIIEKRQSVAFWCNPISGHATLYWYQQILGQGPKLLIQFQNNGVVDDSQLPKDRFSAERLKGVDSTLKIQPAKLEDSAVYLCASSLRTAQETQYFGPGTRLLVL.

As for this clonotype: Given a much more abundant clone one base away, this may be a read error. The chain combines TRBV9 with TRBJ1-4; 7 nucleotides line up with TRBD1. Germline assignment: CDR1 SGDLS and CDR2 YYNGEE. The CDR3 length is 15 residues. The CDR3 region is CASSTSPTGRERLFF. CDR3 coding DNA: TGTGCCAGCAGCACCTCTCCGACAGGGCGTGAAAGACTGTTTTTT.

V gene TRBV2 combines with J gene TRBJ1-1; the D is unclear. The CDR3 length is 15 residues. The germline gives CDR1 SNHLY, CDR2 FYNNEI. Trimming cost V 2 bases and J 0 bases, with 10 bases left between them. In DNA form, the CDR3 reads TGTGCCAGCAGTGAACGTAGACCTATGAACACTGAAGCTTTCTTT. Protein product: CASSERRPMNTEAFF.

CDR3 sequence (DNA): TGTGCCACCAGCAAAGAAGGGGTAGGGGGCAGTAATTCACCCCTCCACTTT. Its translation is CATSKEGVGGSNSPLHF. This chain connects TRBV15 to TRBJ1-6, with TRBD1 matching 7 bases. The CDR3 sequence is 17 residues long. V was pared by 4 bases and J by 6 bases, with 12 bases of the junction left unmatched. In germline, CDR1 is LNHNV, CDR2 YYDKDF (reference sequence).

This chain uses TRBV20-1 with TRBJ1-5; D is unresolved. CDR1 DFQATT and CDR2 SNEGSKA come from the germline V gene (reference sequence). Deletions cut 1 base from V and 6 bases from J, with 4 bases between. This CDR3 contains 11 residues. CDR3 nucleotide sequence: TGCAGTGCTAGAGTGGGTCAGCCCCAGCATTTT. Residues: CSARVGQPQHF.

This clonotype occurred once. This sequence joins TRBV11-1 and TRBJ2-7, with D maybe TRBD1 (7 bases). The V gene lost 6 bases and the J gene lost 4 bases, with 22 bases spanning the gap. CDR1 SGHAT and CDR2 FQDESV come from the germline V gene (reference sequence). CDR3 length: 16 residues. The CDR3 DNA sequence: TGTGCCAGCAGTCAGGGACGGCAGGGGGGTACGTACGAGCAGTACTTC. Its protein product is CASSQGRQGGTYEQYF.

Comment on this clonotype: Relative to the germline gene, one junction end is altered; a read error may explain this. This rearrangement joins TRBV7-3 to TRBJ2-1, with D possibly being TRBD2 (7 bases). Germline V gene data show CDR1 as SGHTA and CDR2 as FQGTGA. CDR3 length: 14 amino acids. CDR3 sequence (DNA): TGTGCCAGCAAGGGGGGGCTTCGGTTGAATGAGCAATTCTTC. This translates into CASKGGLRLNEQFF.

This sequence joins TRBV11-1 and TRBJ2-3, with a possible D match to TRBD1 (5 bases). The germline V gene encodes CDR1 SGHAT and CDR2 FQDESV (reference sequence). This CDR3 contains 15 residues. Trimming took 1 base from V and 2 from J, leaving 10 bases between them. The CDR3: CASSLEDSNTDTQYF. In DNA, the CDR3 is TGTGCCAGCAGCTTAGAAGACAGCAACACAGATACGCAGTATTTT.

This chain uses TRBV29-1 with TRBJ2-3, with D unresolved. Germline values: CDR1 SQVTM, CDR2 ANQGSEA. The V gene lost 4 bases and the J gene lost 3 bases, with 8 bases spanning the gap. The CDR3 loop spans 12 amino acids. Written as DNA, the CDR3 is TGCAGCGTTGGCCAGCGAACAGATACGCAGTATTTT. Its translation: CSVGQRTDTQYF.

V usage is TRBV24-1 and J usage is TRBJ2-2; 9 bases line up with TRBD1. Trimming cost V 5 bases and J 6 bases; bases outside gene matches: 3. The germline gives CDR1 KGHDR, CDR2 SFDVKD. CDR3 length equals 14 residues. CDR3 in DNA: TGTGCCACCAGTGGACAGGGGGAGGCCGGGGAGCTGTTTTTT. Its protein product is CATSGQGEAGELFF.

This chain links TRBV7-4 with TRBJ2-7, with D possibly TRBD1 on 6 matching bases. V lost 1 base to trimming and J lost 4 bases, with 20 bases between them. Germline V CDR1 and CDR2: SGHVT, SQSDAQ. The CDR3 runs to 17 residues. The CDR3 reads CASSLVPGTKRTYEQYF. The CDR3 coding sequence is TGTGCCAGCAGCTTAGTTCCGGGGACAAAGCGGACTTACGAGCAGTACTTC.

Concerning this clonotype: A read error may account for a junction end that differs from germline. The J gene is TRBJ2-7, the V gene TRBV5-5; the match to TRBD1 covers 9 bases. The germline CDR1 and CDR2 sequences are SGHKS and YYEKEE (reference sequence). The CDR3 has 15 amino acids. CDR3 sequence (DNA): TGTGCCAGCAGCTATGCGGGAAAACAGGGGGCGCGGCACAACTTC. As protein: CASSYAGKQGARHNF.

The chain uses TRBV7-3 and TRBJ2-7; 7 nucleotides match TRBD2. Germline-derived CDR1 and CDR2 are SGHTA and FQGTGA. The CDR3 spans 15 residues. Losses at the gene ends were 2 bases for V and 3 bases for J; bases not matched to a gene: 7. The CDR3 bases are TGTGCCAGCAGCTTAGGGAGGGGCGGCAGCTACGAGCAGTACTTC. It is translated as CASSLGRGGSYEQYF.

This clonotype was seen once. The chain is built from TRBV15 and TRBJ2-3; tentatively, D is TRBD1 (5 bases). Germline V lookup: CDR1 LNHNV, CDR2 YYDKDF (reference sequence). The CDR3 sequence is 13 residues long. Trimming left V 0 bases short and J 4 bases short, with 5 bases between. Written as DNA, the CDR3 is TGTGCCACCAGCAGAGACAGGGCAGATACGCAGTATTTT. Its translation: CATSRDRADTQYF. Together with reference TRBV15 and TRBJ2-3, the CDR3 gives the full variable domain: DAMVIQNPRYQVTQFGKPVTLSCSQTLNHNVMYWYQQKSSQAPKLLFHYYDKDFNNEADTPDNFQSRRPNTSFCFLDIRSPGLGDTAMYLCATSRDRADTQYFGPGTRLTVL.